This T cell receptor beta chain was obtained from a study of cytomegalovirus exposure and HLA in healthy donors. Note on this clone: The antigen is unknown.

Per the germline V gene, CDR1 is SGHRS and CDR2 is YFSETQ. CDR3 size: 13 residues. Trimming cost V 1 base and J 3 bases, with 4 bases left between them. Findings of the study overall: Some highly shared sequence variants likely arose as a pipeline artifact. A reported reduction in N-insertions relative to the 666-donor mean was seen in an Asian-associated ancestry cluster in a later analysis.

Primers for the PCR totalled 60 Vbeta and 13 Jbeta. Only in-frame clones appear in the TCRdb table, and some are missing; sequencing was by immunoSEQ multiplex PCR. The sample holds over 95,000 clones; about three quarters are singletons and the top ten take around 12%. The gene calls are TRBV5-1 and TRBJ2-2; D is unresolved. This clonotype was sampled from a woman aged 40 to 50 in good health and CMV-seropositive. The material sequenced was PBMCs. As DNA, the CDR3 is TGCGCCAGCAGCTTGCGCGACACCGGGGAGCTGTTTTTT. Translating gives CASSLRDTGELFF.